The rows below give T cell receptor beta chains drawn from one sample of a study of cytomegalovirus exposure and HLA in healthy donors. Clones were read by immunoSEQ multiplex PCR, and TCRdb kept only the in-frame ones, dropping some. The sample shows under 250,000 clones, about 80% of them seen only once. Input material: PBMCs. The receptors shown here come from a woman in her 30s in good health and CMV-seropositive. CDR3s include the opening cysteine and the closing phenylalanine or tryptophan. The D gene is left open where the match is weak. Expanded clones are given a class, and other clones once, few, many or no size at all.

j_call clone_size v_call d_call cdr3_nt cdr3_aa
TRBJ2-7 . TRBV6-1 TRBD2 TGTGCCAGCAGTCTGGGAGGGAGGCCCTCGTACGAGCAGTACTTC CASSLGGRPSYEQYF
TRBJ1-1 . TRBV7-2 . TGTGCCAGCAGCTTAGGTTACGGGAACACTGAAGCTTTCTTT CASSLGYGNTEAFF
TRBJ1-3 . TRBV6-5 TRBD1 TGTGCCAGCAGTTACTCTGCGGGACAGGGGGGAAACACCATATATTTT CASSYSAGQGGNTIYF
TRBJ1-1 . TRBV7-9 TRBD1 TGTGCCAGCAGCTTAGTGATCCAGACAGGGCGGCAAAACACTGAAGCTTTCTTT CASSLVIQTGRQNTEAFF
TRBJ1-2 . TRBV5-6 . TGTGCCAGCAGCTTGGGAGGATTCTCCTATGGCTACACCTTC CASSLGGFSYGYTF
TRBJ1-3 . TRBV2 . TGTGCCAGCAGCGACAGCCTTTCTGGAAACACCATATATTTT CASSDSLSGNTIYF
TRBJ1-6 . TRBV11-2 . TGTGCCAGCAGCTTTGGGGTAGGCCCCTCGACTCCCGGGGCACCCCTCCACTTT CASSFGVGPSTPGAPLHF
TRBJ1-2 few TRBV4-2 . TGTGCCAGCAGGGGCCTGTATGGCTACACCTTC CASRGLYGYTF
TRBJ2-1 . TRBV7-8 . TGTGCCAGCAGCTTAGACCGGAGCGGTCTCCCCGAGCAGTTCTTC CASSLDRSGLPEQFF
TRBJ2-2 . TRBV19 . TGTGCCAGTAGTATGAAATTTGGACAGCCGAACACCGGGGAGCTGTTTTTT CASSMKFGQPNTGELFF
TRBJ1-4 few TRBV6-5 . TGTGCCAGCAGTTACGAGATTCTTAATGAAAAACTGTTTTTT CASSYEILNEKLFF
TRBJ2-1 . TRBV27 TRBD2 TGTGCCAGCAGTTTATTAGGCGGGAGCTCCTACAATGAGCAGTTCTTC CASSLLGGSSYNEQFF
TRBJ2-4 few TRBV19 . TGTGCCAGTAAGAACAGGGCAAGTAGTGGGGCCAAAAACATTCAGTACTTC CASKNRASSGAKNIQYF
TRBJ2-3 . TRBV4-2 TRBD2 TGTGCCAGCAGCCAAGATGGGACTAGCGGTGGGGATACGCAGTATTTT CASSQDGTSGGDTQYF
TRBJ2-2 . TRBV29-1 . TGCAGCGTTGCCCTTTTAGTAAACACCGGGGAGCTGTTTTTT CSVALLVNTGELFF
TRBJ2-7 . TRBV10-2 TRBD1 TGCGCCAGCAAGCGGACAGGCTCCTCTGCCTACGAGCAGTACTTC CASKRTGSSAYEQYF
TRBJ2-3 . TRBV29-1 . TGCAGCGTTACTGACACAGATACGCAGTATTTT CSVTDTDTQYF
TRBJ2-5 . TRBV11-2 TRBD2 TGTGCCAGCAGCTTGAGAGTAGCGGGGGGGCTGTACCAAGAGACCCAGTACTTC CASSLRVAGGLYQETQYF
TRBJ1-5 . TRBV9 . TGTGCCAGCAGCGTAGGGGCGGGACATCAGCCCCAGCATTTT CASSVGAGHQPQHF
TRBJ2-1 . TRBV13 TRBD2 TGTGCCAGCAGCTTAGTAGCGGGAGGTTCGAGTGAGCAGTTCTTC CASSLVAGGSSEQFF
TRBJ2-1 . TRBV4-1 TRBD2 TGCGCCAGCAGCCGTAGCGGGGGGGACTACAATGAGCAGTTCTTC CASSRSGGDYNEQFF
TRBJ1-2 . TRBV12-5 . TGTGCTAGTGGCCTTAACTATGGCTACACCTTC CASGLNYGYTF
TRBJ2-3 . TRBV5-1 TRBD2 TGCGCCAGCAGCTTAGTAGCGGGGGGCTCCACAGATACGCAGTATTTT CASSLVAGGSTDTQYF
TRBJ2-7 . TRBV2 TRBD2 TGTGCCAGCATCGGGGGGGTCGAGCAGTACTTC CASIGGVEQYF
TRBJ1-2 . TRBV7-9 . TGTGCCAGCAGCTTAGGCTCAGGATATGGCTACACCTTC CASSLGSGYGYTF
TRBJ1-5 . TRBV6-5 . TGTGCCAGCAGTTACGGGCAGGGCAATCAGCCCCAGCATTTT CASSYGQGNQPQHF
TRBJ1-1 . TRBV15 . TGTGCCACGGCGGGAAACACTGAAGCTTTCTTT CATAGNTEAFF
TRBJ2-3 . TRBV11-3 . TGTGCCAGCAGCCCGGGTGCGGGGGCAAACGCTGGCACAGATACGCAGTATTTT CASSPGAGANAGTDTQYF
TRBJ2-7 . TRBV10-1 TRBD1 TGCGCCAGCGGATCGGGACAGACCTACGAGCAGTACTTC CASGSGQTYEQYF
TRBJ2-7 . TRBV5-1 TRBD1 TGCGCCAGCAGCTTGGGTGGACAGGGGAGTCGCGAGCAGTACTTC CASSLGGQGSREQYF
TRBJ1-3 . TRBV5-4 . TGTGCCAGCAGCGTAAGCGGAGCTGGAAACACCATATATTTT CASSVSGAGNTIYF
TRBJ1-4 few TRBV6-1 TRBD1 TGTGCCAGCAGTGAAGTTCTAGGACAGGGAAATGAAAAACTGTTTTTT CASSEVLGQGNEKLFF
TRBJ2-1 . TRBV18 TRBD2 TGTGCCAGCTCAGCGTTTAGCGGGAGTGAGGAAATCAATGAGCAGTTCTTC CASSAFSGSEEINEQFF
TRBJ1-2 once TRBV4-2 . TGTGCCAGCAGCCCCGGGGTGGCGACCTCTAACTATGGCTACACCTTC CASSPGVATSNYGYTF
TRBJ1-6 . TRBV7-2 . TGTGCCAGCAGTCTCCTCGGGGTCTCCTATAATTCACCCCTCCACTTT CASSLLGVSYNSPLHF
TRBJ1-1 few TRBV6-5 TRBD1 TGTGCCAGCAGTAACCTCGGACAGGGGAACACTGAAGCTTTCTTT CASSNLGQGNTEAFF
TRBJ1-1 few TRBV5-1 TRBD1 TGCGCCAGCACCCCGGGACAGGGTGAAACTGAAGCTTTCTTT CASTPGQGETEAFF
TRBJ1-2 . TRBV29-1 TRBD1 TGCAGCGCCAGAGGGGAGTTGGCAGGGGGCGGCTACACCTTC CSARGELAGGGYTF
TRBJ1-1 . TRBV5-6 . TGTGCCAGCAGCTTGTTTGAGGTTATGAACACTGAAGCTTTCTTT CASSLFEVMNTEAFF
TRBJ1-5 once TRBV4-2 TRBD1 TGTGCCAGCAGCCAAGGGGCAGGGGGGAATCAGCCCCAGCATTTT CASSQGAGGNQPQHF
TRBJ2-1 . TRBV6-6 TRBD2 TGTGCCAGCAGGCCCCTAGCGGACTCCTACAATGAGCAGTTCTTC CASRPLADSYNEQFF
TRBJ2-3 . TRBV9 . TGTGCCAGCAGGGATCAGCGGAACCCCGGAGATACGCAGTATTTT CASRDQRNPGDTQYF
TRBJ1-1 . TRBV10-3 . TGTGCCATCAGTGTAATGCAGGGTGTGAACACTGAAGCTTTCTTT CAISVMQGVNTEAFF
TRBJ2-3 . TRBV7-6 . TGTGCCAGCAGCTTCCGGGTCGGGGATACGCAGTATTTT CASSFRVGDTQYF
TRBJ2-3 . TRBV7-9 . TGTGCCAGCAGCCCAGTGGGCGGGAGCACAGATACGCAGTATTTT CASSPVGGSTDTQYF
TRBJ2-5 . TRBV7-2 TRBD2 TGTGCCAGCAGTATCCTCGCCGGGACTAGCGGGGGGGGGAAGACCCAGTACTTC CASSILAGTSGGGKTQYF
TRBJ1-2 . TRBV6-6 . TGTGCCAGCAGTTCTGGACAGACGACCTATGGCTACACCTTC CASSSGQTTYGYTF
TRBJ1-1 . TRBV6-1 TRBD1 TGTGCCAGCACCTTCAGGGGGGACACTGAAGCTTTCTTT CASTFRGDTEAFF
TRBJ2-7 once TRBV13 . TGTGCCGGCAGAGCTGCCGGGACAAGATACGAGCAGTACTTC CAGRAAGTRYEQYF
TRBJ2-3 once TRBV30 . TGTGCCTGGAGTGGGGGCGCGGCGGCTAATACGCAGTATTTT CAWSGGAAANTQYF
TRBJ1-4 . TRBV2 . TGTGCCAGCAGTGAAAGGGTGGGGGCGAATGAAAAACTGTTTTTT CASSERVGANEKLFF
TRBJ1-4 . TRBV11-2 . TGTGCCAGCAGCTTAGATTTTCGGCAAATGGGAGGGGAAAAACTGTTTTTT CASSLDFRQMGGEKLFF
TRBJ2-1 . TRBV29-1 TRBD2 TGCAGCGTTGAATTGGCTAGCGGGAGGGCCTACAATGAGCAGTTCTTC CSVELASGRAYNEQFF
TRBJ1-1 . TRBV5-1 . TGCGCCAGCAGCTTGGCGGGAGGGATGGCGGCTTTCTTT CASSLAGGMAAFF
TRBJ2-7 . TRBV6-5 TRBD1 TGTGCCAGCAGAGCCGGGACAGCCTCCTACGAGCAGTACTTC CASRAGTASYEQYF
TRBJ2-3 . TRBV10-2 TRBD2 TGCGCCAGCAGTGTTCGGCTAGCGGGAGTCGGGGATACGCAGTATTTT CASSVRLAGVGDTQYF
TRBJ2-5 once TRBV9 TRBD1 TGTGCCAGCAGCGTAGGGGACAGGCTTTACCAAGAGACCCAGTACTTC CASSVGDRLYQETQYF
TRBJ1-1 . TRBV7-9 TRBD1 TGTGCCAGCAGCCCGTACAGGGGTAGGAACACTGAAGCTTTCTTT CASSPYRGRNTEAFF